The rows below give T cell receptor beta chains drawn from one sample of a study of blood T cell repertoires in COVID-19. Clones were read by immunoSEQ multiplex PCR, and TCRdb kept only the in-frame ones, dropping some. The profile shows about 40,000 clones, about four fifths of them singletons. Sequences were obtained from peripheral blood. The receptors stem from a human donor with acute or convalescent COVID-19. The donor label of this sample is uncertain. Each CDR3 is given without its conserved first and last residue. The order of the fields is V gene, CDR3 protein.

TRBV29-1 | SVERQGGTEAF
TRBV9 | ASSASWTSDEQF
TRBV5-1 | ASSLGDRGYNEQF
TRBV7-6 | ASSLQWAGGTTGELF
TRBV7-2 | ASSPLGGRGNQPQH
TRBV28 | ASSRDSNEQF
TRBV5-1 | ASSLGRATMNTEAF
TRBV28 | ASNPTSGKVYTGELF
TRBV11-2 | ASSLVLAGGYQETQY
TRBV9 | ASSTGSGDSYEQY
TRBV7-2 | ASSLGGTDTQY
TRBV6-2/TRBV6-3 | ASSPAQDRGRRGYT
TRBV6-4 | ASSDSGTTLNEQF
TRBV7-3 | ASSLGGGLYNEQF
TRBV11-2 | ASSQSGSHYNEQF
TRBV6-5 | ASSRTGPGKGTF
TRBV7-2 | ASSAPRGLAASYNEQF
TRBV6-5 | ASSRAGAYEQY
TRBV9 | ASSAGRASGQY
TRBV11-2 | ASSSRLAGGYNEQF
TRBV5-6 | ASSLVGTGLETQY
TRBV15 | ATSRGDRVYGYT
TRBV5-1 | ASSLGSGGSSYEQY
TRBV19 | ASKVRGEDGYT
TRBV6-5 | ASSYSSGVGEKLF
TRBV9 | ASSDGPQGEEGAF
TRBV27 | ASSSVSGADTQY
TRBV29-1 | SAGTSEAF
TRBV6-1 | ASSVTGQGARNYGYT
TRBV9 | ASSSRQNTEAF
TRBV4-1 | ASSRLLSGEQY
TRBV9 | ASSPDRINTEAF